This T cell receptor beta chain was retrieved from a study of T cell repertoires in cytomegalovirus infection. Worth noting for this clonotype: Its antigen is unidentified.

TCRdb redid the calling of the reads with MiXCR, one entry per CDR3 protein. Of about 500,000 distinct CDR3 sequences listed, about 33% are singletons. Trimming pared 7 bases from V and 0 bases from J, leaving 12 bases between. Germline assignment: CDR1 SNHLY and CDR2 FYNNEI. The CDR3 loop spans 14 amino acids. This TCR was recovered from a human donor in good health (CMV status not recorded). Some clones in this sample may be carry-over from other donors' samples. V gene TRBV2 combines with J gene TRBJ1-1, with D perhaps matching TRBD1 (5 bases). The sample was cultured PBMCs, taken from culture after CMV antigen stimulation. The CDR3 sequence is CASNIRGLNTEAFF. CDR3 nucleotides: TGTGCCAGCAACATTAGGGGCCTGAACACTGAAGCTTTCTTT. Variable domain in full (rest from reference TRBV2 and TRBJ1-1): EPEVTQTPSHQVTQMGQEVILRCVPISNHLYFYWYRQILGQKVEFLVSFYNNEISEKSEIFDDQFSVERPDGSNFTLKIRSTKLEDSAMYFCASNIRGLNTEAFFGQGTRLTVV.